These 2 T cell receptor beta chains came from one sample sequenced in a study of beta chain features in type 1 diabetes. Every isolated RNA sample was fully reverse transcribed, so sequencing captured expressed TCRB transcripts. The assay was immunoSEQ multiplex PCR, and TCRdb's table has in-frame clones only and misses some. Of hundreds of thousands of clones listed, 11% are singletons. Sequenced material: naive CD4+ T cells from blood. All receptors derive from a woman younger than 35 in good health.

Only a few counts were recorded for this clone. The rearrangement uses TRBV6-6 and TRBJ2-5, with D perhaps matching TRBD1 (5 bases). The CDR3 is 16 amino acids. V was cut by 6 bases and J by 2 bases, with 19 bases left in between. In germline, CDR1 is MNHNY, CDR2 SVGAGI (reference sequence). CDR3 nucleotides: TGTGCCAGCAGGAGATTTGACAGTCCTGGTCAAGAGACCCAGTACTTC. It translates to CASRRFDSPGQETQYF.

The chain joins TRBV7-4 to TRBJ2-7; tentatively, D is TRBD1 (5 bases). V was clipped by 6 bases and J by 7 bases, with 10 bases between them. Germline CDR1 reads SGHVT; CDR2 reads SQSDAQ. The CDR3 runs 11 residues. CDR3 DNA: TGTGCCAGCAGGATAAAGGGGGAGCAGTACGTC. Its translation: CASRIKGEQYV.